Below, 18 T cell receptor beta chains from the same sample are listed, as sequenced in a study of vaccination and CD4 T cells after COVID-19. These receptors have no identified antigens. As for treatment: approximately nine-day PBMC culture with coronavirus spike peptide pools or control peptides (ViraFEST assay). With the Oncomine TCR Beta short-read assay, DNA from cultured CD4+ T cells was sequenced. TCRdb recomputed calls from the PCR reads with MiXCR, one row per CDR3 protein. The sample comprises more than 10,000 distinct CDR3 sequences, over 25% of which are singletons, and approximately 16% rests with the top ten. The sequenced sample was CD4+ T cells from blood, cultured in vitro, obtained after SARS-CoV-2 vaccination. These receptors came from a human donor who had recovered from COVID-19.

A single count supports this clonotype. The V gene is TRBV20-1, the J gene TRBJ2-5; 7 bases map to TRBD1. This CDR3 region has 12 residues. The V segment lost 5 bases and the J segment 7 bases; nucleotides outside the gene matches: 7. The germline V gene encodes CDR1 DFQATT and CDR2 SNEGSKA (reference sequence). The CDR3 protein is CSASTGVMTQYF. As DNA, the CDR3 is TGCAGTGCTTCTACAGGGGTAATGACCCAGTACTTC.

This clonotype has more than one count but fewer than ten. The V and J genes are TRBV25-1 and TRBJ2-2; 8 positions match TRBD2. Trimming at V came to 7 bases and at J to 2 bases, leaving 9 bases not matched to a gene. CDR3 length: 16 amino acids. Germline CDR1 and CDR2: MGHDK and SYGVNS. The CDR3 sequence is CASTPRGGANTGELFF. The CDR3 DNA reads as TGTGCCAGCACCCCCCGGGGGGGGGCCAACACCGGGGAGCTGTTTTTT. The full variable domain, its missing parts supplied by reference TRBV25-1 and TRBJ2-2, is EADIYQTPRYLVIGTGKKITLECSQTMGHDKMYWYQQDPGMELHLIHYSYGVNSTEKGDLSSESTVSRIRTEHFPLTLESARPSHTSQYLCASTPRGGANTGELFFGEGSRLTVL.

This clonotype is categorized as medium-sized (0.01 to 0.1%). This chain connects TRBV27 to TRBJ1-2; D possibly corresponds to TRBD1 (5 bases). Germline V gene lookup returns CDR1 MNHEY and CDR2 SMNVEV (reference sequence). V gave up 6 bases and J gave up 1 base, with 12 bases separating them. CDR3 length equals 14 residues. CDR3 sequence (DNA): TGTGCCAGCAGCCGATTCGACAGTAACTATGGCTACACCTTC. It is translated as CASSRFDSNYGYTF.

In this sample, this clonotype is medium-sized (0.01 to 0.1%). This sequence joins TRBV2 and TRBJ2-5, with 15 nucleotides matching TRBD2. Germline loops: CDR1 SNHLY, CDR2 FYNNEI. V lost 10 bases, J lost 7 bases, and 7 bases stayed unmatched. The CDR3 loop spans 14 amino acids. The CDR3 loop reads CATGTSGRRGTQYF. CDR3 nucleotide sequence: TGTGCCACCGGGACTAGCGGGAGGCGGGGGACCCAGTACTTC.

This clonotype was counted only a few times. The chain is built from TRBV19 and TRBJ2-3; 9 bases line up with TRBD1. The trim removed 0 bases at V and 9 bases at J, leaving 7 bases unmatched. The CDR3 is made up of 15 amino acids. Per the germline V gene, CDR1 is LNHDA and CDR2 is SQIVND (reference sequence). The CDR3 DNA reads TGTGCCAGTAGTATAGATGGGGACAGGGTAACGACGCAGTATTTT. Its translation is CASSIDGDRVTTQYF.

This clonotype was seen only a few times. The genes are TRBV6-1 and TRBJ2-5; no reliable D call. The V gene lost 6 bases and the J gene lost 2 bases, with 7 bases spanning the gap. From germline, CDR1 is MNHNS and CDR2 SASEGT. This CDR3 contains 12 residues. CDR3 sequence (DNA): TGTGCCAGCAGGATTATTCAAGAGACCCAGTACTTC. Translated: CASRIIQETQYF.

The CDR3 reads CASGAGRDEQFF. CDR3 coding DNA: TGTGCCTCGGGGGCAGGGAGGGATGAGCAGTTCTTC. V usage is TRBV11-3 and J usage is TRBJ2-1; D may be TRBD2 (7 bases). Trimming removed 11 bases from V and 8 bases from J, with 16 bases in between. The CDR3 consists of 12 residues. CDR1 is SGHNT, CDR2 YENEEA, per germline.

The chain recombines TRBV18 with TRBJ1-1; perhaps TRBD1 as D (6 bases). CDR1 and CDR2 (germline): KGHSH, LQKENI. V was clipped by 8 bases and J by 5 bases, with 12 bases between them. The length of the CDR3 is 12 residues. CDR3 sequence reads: CASHGGGTEAFF. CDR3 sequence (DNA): TGTGCCAGCCACGGGGGCGGTACTGAAGCTTTCTTT.

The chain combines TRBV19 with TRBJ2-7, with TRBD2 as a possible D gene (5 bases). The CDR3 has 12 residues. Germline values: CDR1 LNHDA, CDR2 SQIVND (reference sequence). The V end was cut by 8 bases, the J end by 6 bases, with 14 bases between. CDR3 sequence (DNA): TGTGCCAGTGGGAGTCTAGTTGGCGAGCAGTACTTC. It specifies CASGSLVGEQYF.

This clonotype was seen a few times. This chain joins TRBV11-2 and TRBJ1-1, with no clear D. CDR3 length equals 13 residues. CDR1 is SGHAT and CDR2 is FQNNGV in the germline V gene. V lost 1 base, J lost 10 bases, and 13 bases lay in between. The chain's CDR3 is CASSLVPGSGAFF. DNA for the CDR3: TGTGCCAGCAGCTTAGTCCCGGGGTCCGGAGCTTTCTTT.

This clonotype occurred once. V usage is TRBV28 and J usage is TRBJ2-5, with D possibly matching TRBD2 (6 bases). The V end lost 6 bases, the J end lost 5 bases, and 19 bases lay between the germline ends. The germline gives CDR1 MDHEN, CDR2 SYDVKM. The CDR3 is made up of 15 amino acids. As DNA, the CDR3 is TGTGCCAGCAGAACGCCCTACGGGAGAGCTGAGACCCAGTACTTC. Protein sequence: CASRTPYGRAETQYF. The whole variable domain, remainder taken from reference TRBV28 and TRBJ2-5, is DVKVTQSSRYLVKRTGEKVFLECVQDMDHENMFWYRQDPGLGLRLIYFSYDVKMKEKGDIPEGYSVSREKKERFSLILESASTNQTSMYLCASRTPYGRAETQYFGPGTRLLVL.

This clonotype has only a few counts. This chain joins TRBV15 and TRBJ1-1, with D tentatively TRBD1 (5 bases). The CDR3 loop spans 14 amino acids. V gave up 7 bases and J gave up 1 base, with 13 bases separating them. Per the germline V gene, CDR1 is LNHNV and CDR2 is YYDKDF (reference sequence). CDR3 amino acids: CATTRAGKNTEAFF. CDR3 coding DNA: TGTGCCACCACGAGGGCAGGGAAGAACACTGAAGCTTTCTTT. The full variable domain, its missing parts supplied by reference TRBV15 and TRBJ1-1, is DAMVIQNPRYQVTQFGKPVTLSCSQTLNHNVMYWYQQKSSQAPKLLFHYYDKDFNNEADTPDNFQSRRPNTSFCFLDIRSPGLGDTAMYLCATTRAGKNTEAFFGQGTRLTVV.

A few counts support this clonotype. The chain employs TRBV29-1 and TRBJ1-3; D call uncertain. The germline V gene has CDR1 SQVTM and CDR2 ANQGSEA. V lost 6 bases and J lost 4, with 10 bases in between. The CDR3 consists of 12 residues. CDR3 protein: CSVPMGGNTIYF. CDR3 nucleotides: TGCAGCGTGCCGATGGGAGGAAACACCATATATTTT.

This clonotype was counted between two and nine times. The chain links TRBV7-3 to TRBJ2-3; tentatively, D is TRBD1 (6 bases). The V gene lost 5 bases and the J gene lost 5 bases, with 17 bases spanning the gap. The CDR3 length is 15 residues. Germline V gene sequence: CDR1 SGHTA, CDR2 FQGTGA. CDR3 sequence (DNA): TGTGCCAGCAGCCAGGGGTTCGTGGGGGTAGATACGCAGTATTTT. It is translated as CASSQGFVGVDTQYF.

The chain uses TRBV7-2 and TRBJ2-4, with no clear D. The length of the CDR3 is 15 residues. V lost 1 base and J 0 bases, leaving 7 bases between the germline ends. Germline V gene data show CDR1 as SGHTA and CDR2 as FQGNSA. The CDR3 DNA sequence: TGTGCCAGCAGCTTAGGGCTGGGAGCCAAAAACATTCAGTACTTC. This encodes CASSLGLGAKNIQYF.

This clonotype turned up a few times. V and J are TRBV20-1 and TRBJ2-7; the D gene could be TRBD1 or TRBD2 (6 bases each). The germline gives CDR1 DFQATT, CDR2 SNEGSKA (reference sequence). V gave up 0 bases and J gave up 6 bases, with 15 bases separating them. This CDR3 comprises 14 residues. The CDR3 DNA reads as TGCAGTGCTAGAGATAAGGGCAGGGGAGGCGAGCAGTACTTC. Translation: CSARDKGRGGEQYF.

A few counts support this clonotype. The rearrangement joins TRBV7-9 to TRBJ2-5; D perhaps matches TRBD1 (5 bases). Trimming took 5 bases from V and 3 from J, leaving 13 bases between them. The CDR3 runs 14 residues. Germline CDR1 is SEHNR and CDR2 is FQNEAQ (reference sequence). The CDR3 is CASSRRGIEETQYF. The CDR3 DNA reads TGTGCCAGCAGCCGAAGGGGCATTGAAGAGACCCAGTACTTC.

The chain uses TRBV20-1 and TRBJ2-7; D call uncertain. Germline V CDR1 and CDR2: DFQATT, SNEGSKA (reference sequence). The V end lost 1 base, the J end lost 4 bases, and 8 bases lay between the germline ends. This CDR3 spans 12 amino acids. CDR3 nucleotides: TGCAGTGCTAGAGCTGGGCAGTACGAGCAGTACTTC. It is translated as CSARAGQYEQYF.